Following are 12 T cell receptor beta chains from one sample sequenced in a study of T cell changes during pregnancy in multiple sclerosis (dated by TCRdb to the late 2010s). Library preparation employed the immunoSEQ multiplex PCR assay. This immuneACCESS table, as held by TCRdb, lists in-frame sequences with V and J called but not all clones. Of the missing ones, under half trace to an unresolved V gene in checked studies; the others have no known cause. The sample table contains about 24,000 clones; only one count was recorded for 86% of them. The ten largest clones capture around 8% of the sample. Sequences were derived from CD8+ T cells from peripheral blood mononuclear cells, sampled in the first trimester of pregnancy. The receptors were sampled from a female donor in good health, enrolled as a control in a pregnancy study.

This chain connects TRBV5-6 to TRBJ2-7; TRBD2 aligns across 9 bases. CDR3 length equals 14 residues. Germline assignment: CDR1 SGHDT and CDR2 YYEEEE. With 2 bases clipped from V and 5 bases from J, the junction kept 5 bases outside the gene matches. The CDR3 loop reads CASSLSGGRDEQYF. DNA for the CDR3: TGTGCCAGCAGCTTAAGCGGGGGGCGCGACGAGCAGTACTTC.

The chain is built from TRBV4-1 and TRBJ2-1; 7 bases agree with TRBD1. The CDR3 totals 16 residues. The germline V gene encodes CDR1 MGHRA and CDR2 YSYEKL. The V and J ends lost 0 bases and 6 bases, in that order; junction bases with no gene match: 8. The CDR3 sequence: CASSQENRGSANEQFF. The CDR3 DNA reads TGCGCCAGCAGCCAAGAAAACAGGGGAAGTGCCAATGAGCAGTTCTTC.

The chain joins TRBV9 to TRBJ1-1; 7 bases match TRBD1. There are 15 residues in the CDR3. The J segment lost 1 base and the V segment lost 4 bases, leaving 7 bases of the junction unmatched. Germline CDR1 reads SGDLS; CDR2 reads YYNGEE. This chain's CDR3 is CASSSTGDWNTEAFF. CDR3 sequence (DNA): TGTGCCAGCAGCTCAACAGGGGATTGGAACACTGAAGCTTTCTTT.

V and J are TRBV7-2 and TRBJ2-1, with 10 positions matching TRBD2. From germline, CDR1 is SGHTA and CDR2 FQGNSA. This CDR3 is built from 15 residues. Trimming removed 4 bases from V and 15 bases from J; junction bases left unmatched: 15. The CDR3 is CASSSSGGLLEESFF. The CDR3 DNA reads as TGTGCCAGCAGCTCTAGCGGGGGCCTACTCGAAGAATCGTTCTTC.

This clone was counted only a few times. The CDR3 loop reads CASKARGQTYYTEAFF. The CDR3 nucleotides are TGTGCCAGCAAGGCTCGAGGACAGACGTATTACACTGAAGCTTTCTTT. The chain has TRBV21-1 and TRBJ1-1; no DNA check was done on the table's D call, TRBD1. TRBV21-1 is a listed pseudogene. This CDR3 contains 16 residues.

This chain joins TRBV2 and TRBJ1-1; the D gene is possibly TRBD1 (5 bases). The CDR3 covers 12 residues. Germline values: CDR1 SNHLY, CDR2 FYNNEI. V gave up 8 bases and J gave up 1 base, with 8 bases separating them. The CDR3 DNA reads TGTGCCAGCCCTGGGGCGAACACTGAAGCTTTCTTT. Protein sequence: CASPGANTEAFF.

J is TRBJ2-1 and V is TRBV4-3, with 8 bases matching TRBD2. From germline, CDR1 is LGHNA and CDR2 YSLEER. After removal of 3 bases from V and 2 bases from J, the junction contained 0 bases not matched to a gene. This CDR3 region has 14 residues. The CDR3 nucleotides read TGCGCCAGCAGCCAGGGACTAGCCTACAATGAGCAGTTCTTC. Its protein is CASSQGLAYNEQFF.

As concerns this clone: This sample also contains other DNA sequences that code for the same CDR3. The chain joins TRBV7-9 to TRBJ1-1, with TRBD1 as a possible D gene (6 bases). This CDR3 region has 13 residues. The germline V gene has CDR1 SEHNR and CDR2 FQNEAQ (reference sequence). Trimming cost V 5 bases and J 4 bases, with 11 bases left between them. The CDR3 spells CASSPQGGTEAFF. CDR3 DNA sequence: TGTGCCAGCAGCCCACAGGGTGGCACTGAAGCTTTCTTT.

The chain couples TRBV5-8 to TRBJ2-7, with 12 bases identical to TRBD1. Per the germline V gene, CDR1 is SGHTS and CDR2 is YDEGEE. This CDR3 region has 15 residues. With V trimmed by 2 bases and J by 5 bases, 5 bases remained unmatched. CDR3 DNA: TGTGCCAGCAGCTTCATGGGACAGGGGGCAGACGAGCAGTACTTC. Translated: CASSFMGQGADEQYF.

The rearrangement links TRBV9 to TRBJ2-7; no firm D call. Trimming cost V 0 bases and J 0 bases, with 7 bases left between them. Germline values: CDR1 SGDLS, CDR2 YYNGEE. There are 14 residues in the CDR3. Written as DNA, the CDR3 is TGTGCCAGCAGCGTAGGTTACGGCTCCTACGAGCAGTACTTC. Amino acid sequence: CASSVGYGSYEQYF. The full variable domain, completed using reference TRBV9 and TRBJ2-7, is DSGVTQTPKHLITATGQRVTLRCSPRSGDLSVYWYQQSLDQGLQFLIQYYNGEERAKGNILERFSAQQFPDLHSELNLSSLELGDSALYFCASSVGYGSYEQYFGPGTRLTVT.

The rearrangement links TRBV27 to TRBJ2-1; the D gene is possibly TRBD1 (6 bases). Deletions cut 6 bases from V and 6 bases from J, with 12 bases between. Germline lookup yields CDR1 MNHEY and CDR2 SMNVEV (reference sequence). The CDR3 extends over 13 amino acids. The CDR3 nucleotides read TGTGCCAGCAGCCCTACAGGGTCCAATGAGCAGTTCTTC. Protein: CASSPTGSNEQFF.

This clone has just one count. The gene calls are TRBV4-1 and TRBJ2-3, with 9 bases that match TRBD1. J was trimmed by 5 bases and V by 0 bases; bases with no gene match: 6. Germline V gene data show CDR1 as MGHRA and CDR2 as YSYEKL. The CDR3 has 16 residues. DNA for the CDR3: TGCGCCAGCAGCCAAGAAAAGGACAGGGGAGGAGATACGCAGTATTTT. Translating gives CASSQEKDRGGDTQYF.